Shown below are 21 T cell receptor beta chains from a single sample sequenced in a study of blood T cell repertoires in COVID-19. TCRdb keeps only in-frame clones here, not all; method: immunoSEQ multiplex PCR. The table lists around 110,000 clones, 80% to 95% of them singletons. Sequencing was performed on peripheral blood. Every receptor here comes from a woman in her 30s with acute or convalescent COVID-19.

The V gene is TRBV5-4, the J gene TRBJ2-1, with D possibly TRBD2 on 7 matching bases. The germline gives CDR1 SGHNT, CDR2 YYREEE (reference sequence). V shed 5 bases and J shed 7 bases, with 10 bases lying between them. The CDR3 spans 12 residues. The CDR3 DNA reads as TGTGCCAGCAGGGAGGGGGGGAATGAGCAGTTCTTC. Protein sequence: CASREGGNEQFF.

V usage is TRBV11-2 and J usage is TRBJ2-5; 11 bases fit TRBD2. Germline V gene data show CDR1 as SGHAT and CDR2 as FQNNGV. CDR3 size: 19 residues. With 2 bases clipped from V and 3 bases from J, the junction kept 14 bases outside the gene matches. In DNA, the CDR3 is TGTGCCAGCAGCTTATTGTGGGTTAGCGGGAGGGGGGTAGAAGAGACCCAGTACTTC. This translates into CASSLLWVSGRGVEETQYF.

The chain has TRBV29-1 and TRBJ2-1, with a weak D call TRBD2 (7 bases). The CDR3 length is 13 residues. Between the trimmed V and J ends, which lost 7 bases and 6 bases, there was a span of 16 bases. CDR1 is SQVTM and CDR2 is ANQGSEA in the germline V gene. CDR3 loop: CSALTGRVNEQFF. CDR3 bases: TGCAGCGCCCTAACAGGGAGGGTCAATGAGCAGTTCTTC.

This clone was seen a single time. This chain links TRBV19 with TRBJ1-4; no clear D gene. V gave up 1 base and J gave up 8 bases, with 8 bases separating them. Germline V gene sequence: CDR1 LNHDA, CDR2 SQIVND (reference sequence). The CDR3 runs 13 residues. In DNA, the CDR3 is TGTGCCAGTAGTATAGTTGGAGGGGAAAAACTGTTTTTT. This sequence encodes CASSIVGGEKLFF.

V gene TRBV27 combines with J gene TRBJ2-7; D possibly corresponds to TRBD1 (5 bases). Looked up from germline, CDR1 is MNHEY and CDR2 is SMNVEV (reference sequence). The V end was cut by 4 bases, the J end by 0 bases, with 10 bases between. The CDR3 is 14 residues long. The CDR3 DNA is TGTGCCAGCAGTTCCACAGGTTTCTCCTACGAGCAGTACTTC. Translation: CASSSTGFSYEQYF.

This clone has only one observation. The chain joins TRBV19 to TRBJ1-2; the match to TRBD1 covers 7 bases. Germline CDR1 is LNHDA and CDR2 is SQIVND (reference sequence). The CDR3 has 15 amino acids. V dropped 3 bases and J dropped 4; count of bases not matched to a gene: 8. The CDR3 here is CASSMVAGGSYGYTF. As DNA, the CDR3 is TGTGCCAGTAGTATGGTTGCAGGGGGTAGCTATGGCTACACCTTC.

This chain connects TRBV28 to TRBJ2-7; 11 bases fit TRBD2. CDR1 MDHEN and CDR2 SYDVKM come from the germline V gene. This CDR3 region has 15 residues. Losses at the gene ends were 7 bases for V and 3 bases for J; bases not matched to a gene: 8. DNA of the CDR3: TGTGCCAGCAACTCCGGGACTAGCGGTTTCTACGAGCAGTACTTC. It translates to CASNSGTSGFYEQYF.

The gene calls are TRBV19 and TRBJ1-2; D perhaps matches TRBD1 (5 bases). CDR1 LNHDA and CDR2 SQIVND come from the germline V gene (reference sequence). The CDR3 is 14 amino acids. The ends were cut back, 4 bases at V and 6 bases at J, with 15 bases in the middle. DNA of the CDR3: TGTGCCAGTAGTAACCGTCAGGGTCTGGATGGCTACACCTTC. Its translation is CASSNRQGLDGYTF.

This chain joins TRBV11-2 and TRBJ2-7, with a weak D call TRBD2 (5 bases). The CDR3 extends over 13 amino acids. V lost 6 bases and J lost 6, with 15 bases in between. Germline values: CDR1 SGHAT, CDR2 FQNNGV. The CDR3 spells CASSRGLLGEQYF. CDR3 bases: TGTGCCAGCAGTAGAGGGCTCTTGGGCGAGCAGTACTTC.

The gene calls are TRBV6-5 and TRBJ2-1, with D perhaps matching TRBD1 (5 bases). The CDR3 covers 15 residues. The V end was cut by 2 bases, the J end by 0 bases, with 8 bases between. Germline V gene data show CDR1 as MNHEY and CDR2 as SVGAGI. CDR3 nucleotide sequence: TGTGCCAGCAGTTACGCCGACAGCTCCTACAATGAGCAGTTCTTC. This encodes CASSYADSSYNEQFF.

The rearrangement links TRBV3-1 (or the pseudogene TRBV3-2) to TRBJ2-1; 7 bases fit TRBD1. CDR3 length equals 17 residues. V shed 4 bases and J 0 bases; nucleotides not matched to a gene: 9. Germline CDR1 and CDR2: LGHDT and YNNKEL (reference sequence). CDR3 DNA sequence: TGTGCCAGCAGCCGCTACACAAACAGGGGCTCCTACAATGAGCAGTTCTTC. It codes for CASSRYTNRGSYNEQFF.

This clone was observed once. This rearrangement joins TRBV7-9 to TRBJ1-2; 10 nucleotides align to TRBD1. The CDR3 runs to 16 residues. After removal of 3 bases from V and 1 base from J, the junction contained 5 bases not matched to a gene. Germline lookup yields CDR1 SEHNR and CDR2 FQNEAQ (reference sequence). The CDR3 is CASSFEGQGINYGYTF. The CDR3 DNA is TGTGCCAGCAGCTTCGAGGGACAGGGGATTAACTATGGCTACACCTTC. The full variable domain, with the rest looked up from reference TRBV7-9 and TRBJ1-2, is DTGVSQNPRHKITKRGQNVTFRCDPISEHNRLYWYRQTLGQGPEFLTYFQNEAQLEKSRLLSDRFSAERPKGSFSTLEIQRTEQGDSAMYLCASSFEGQGINYGYTFGSGTRLTVV.

The V call is TRBV12-3 or TRBV12-4, the J call TRBJ1-6, with 8 positions matching TRBD1. The CDR3 contains 13 residues. J gave up 6 bases and V 6 bases, and 1 base lay outside the gene matches. CDR3 sequence: CASSDRGNSPLHF. Here the CDR3 DNA reads TGTGCCAGCAGCGACAGGGGTAATTCACCCCTCCACTTT.

This clone was seen only once. J is TRBJ2-3 and V is TRBV28; 7 nucleotides match TRBD2. The length of the CDR3 is 16 residues. V lost 4 bases to trimming and J lost 0 bases; unmatched junction nucleotides: 7. Germline values: CDR1 MDHEN, CDR2 SYDVKM. CDR3 protein: CASSSPAGTSTDTQYF. CDR3 sequence (DNA): TGTGCCAGCAGTTCCCCAGCGGGGACTAGCACAGATACGCAGTATTTT.

V gene TRBV6-2 or TRBV6-3 combines with J gene TRBJ2-1, with TRBD2 matching 10 bases. Trimming took 0 bases from V and 3 from J; bases not matched to a gene: 8. Germline lookup yields CDR1 MNHEY and CDR2 SVGEGT. This CDR3 is 18 amino acids long. Here the CDR3 DNA reads TGTGCCAGCAGTTACTCCCCTGAACTAGCGGGATACTACAATGAGCAGTTCTTC. Translated, it gives CASSYSPELAGYYNEQFF.

The V and J genes are TRBV28 and TRBJ1-1; D remains unclear. CDR1 and CDR2 from the germline V gene are MDHEN and SYDVKM. V lost 2 bases, J lost 7 bases, and 5 bases lay in between. The CDR3 has 11 amino acids. CDR3 region: CASSLEFEAFF. In nucleotides, the CDR3 is TGTGCCAGCAGTTTAGAGTTTGAAGCTTTCTTT.

This chain uses TRBV25-1 with TRBJ2-7, with D possibly TRBD2 on 6 matching bases. CDR3 size: 15 residues. Trimming stripped 6 bases from V and 0 bases from J, with 15 bases between. Germline V lookup: CDR1 MGHDK, CDR2 SYGVNS. The chain's CDR3 is CASRGSLASSYEQYF. The CDR3 DNA reads as TGTGCCAGCAGGGGATCTCTAGCGTCCTCCTACGAGCAGTACTTC.

The rearrangement uses TRBV28 and TRBJ1-3; D is uncertain. V lost 4 bases, J lost 3 bases, and 10 bases lay in between. Germline V gene sequence: CDR1 MDHEN, CDR2 SYDVKM. The CDR3 has 14 amino acids. This CDR3 is CASSSTGFGNTIYF. The CDR3, as DNA: TGTGCCAGCAGTTCAACCGGGTTTGGAAACACCATATATTTT.

As for this clone: At one of its ends the junction is not consistent with the germline gene, which may arise from a read error. V is TRBV7-7 and J is TRBJ2-1; a weak D match, TRBD2 (5 bases). The CDR3 totals 14 residues. The germline CDR1 and CDR2 sequences are SSHAT and FNYEAQ (reference sequence). In nucleotides, the CDR3 is TGTGCTAGCAGCTTATCCCCTAGCAACAATGAGCAGTTCTTC. Protein: CASSLSPSNNEQFF.

This clone was observed a single time. J is TRBJ1-5 and V is TRBV4-3; D uncertain. The CDR3 has 14 amino acids. V dropped 0 bases and J dropped 5 bases, with 8 bases sitting between them. Germline V gene sequence: CDR1 LGHNA, CDR2 YSLEER. This CDR3 reads CASSQDWGDQPQHF. The CDR3 region has the DNA TGCGCCAGCAGCCAAGATTGGGGAGATCAGCCCCAGCATTTT.

V gene TRBV13 combines with J gene TRBJ2-6; D remains ambiguous. The CDR3 extends over 16 amino acids. Trimming cost V 3 bases and J 0 bases, with 9 bases left between them. The germline CDR1 and CDR2 sequences are PRHDT and FYEKMQ (reference sequence). As DNA, the CDR3 is TGTGCCAGCAGCTTTTTTGGGCGCTCTGGGGCCAACGTCCTGACTTTC. Residues: CASSFFGRSGANVLTF.